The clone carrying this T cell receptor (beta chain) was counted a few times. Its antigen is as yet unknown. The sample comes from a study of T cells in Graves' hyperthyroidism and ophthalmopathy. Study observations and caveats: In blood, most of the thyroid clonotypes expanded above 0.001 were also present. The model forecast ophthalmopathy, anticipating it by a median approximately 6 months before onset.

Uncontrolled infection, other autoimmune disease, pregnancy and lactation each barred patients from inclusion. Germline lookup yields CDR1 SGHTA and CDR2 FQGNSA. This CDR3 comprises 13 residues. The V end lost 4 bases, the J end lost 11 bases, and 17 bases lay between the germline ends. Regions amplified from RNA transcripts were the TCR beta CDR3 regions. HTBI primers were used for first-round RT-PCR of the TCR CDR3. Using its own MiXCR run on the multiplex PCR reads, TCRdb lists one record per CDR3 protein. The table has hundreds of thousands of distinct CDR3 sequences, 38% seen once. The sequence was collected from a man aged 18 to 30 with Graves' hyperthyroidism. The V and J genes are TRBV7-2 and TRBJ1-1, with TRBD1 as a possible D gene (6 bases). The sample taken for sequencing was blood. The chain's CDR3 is CASSSRGAPGAFF. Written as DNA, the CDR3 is TGTGCCAGCAGCTCTAGGGGGGCTCCTGGGGCTTTCTTT.